This entry is about one TCR beta chain. Via MiXCR, TCRdb re-called the RT-PCR reads, giving one row per CDR3 protein. The repertoire holds about 680,000 distinct CDR3 sequences, with approximately 15% as singletons. The CDR3 totals 17 residues. Germline CDR1 reads SGDLS; CDR2 reads YYNGEE. With V trimmed by 3 bases and J by 3 bases, 11 bases remained unmatched. The rearrangement links TRBV9 to TRBJ2-2, with TRBD2 matching 7 bases. The sequence came from a female donor in good health, serving as a healthy control. Sequenced input: memory CD4+ T cells from blood. The CDR3 DNA reads TGTGCCAGCAGCGCTCGACGAGCGGGGTTCGACACCGGGGAGCTGTTTTTT. Protein sequence: CASSARRAGFDTGELFF.